This T cell receptor beta chain was sequenced during a study of T cell repertoires in ileal Crohn's disease. Study-wide context: Median disease duration was nearly eight years; 30% to 35% smoked at surgery. About half received postoperative treatment, roughly ten with thiopurines and 15 to 20 anti-TNF. Every patient was operated on for stricturing (about 60%) or penetrating (about 40%) complications. Biopsies of inflamed ileum from the surgical specimen form M0 samples.

Sequencing used immunoSEQ multiplex PCR; TCRdb keeps in-frame clones, though not all of them. The sample lists around 8,000 clones, 75% to 85% occurring once. Indicated time point: inflamed ileum from the surgical specimen. The V gene's germline CDR1 is SGDLS and CDR2 YYNGEE. Trimming took off 0 bases at V and 2 bases at J, with 8 bases between the two ends. There are 14 residues in the CDR3. The rearrangement uses TRBV9 and TRBJ2-5, with D perhaps being TRBD1 or TRBD2 (6 bases each). The source is an adult with Crohn's disease. Material: ileal tissue. DNA of the CDR3: TGTGCCAGCAGCGTAGGGGGGGCACAAGAGACCCAGTACTTC. Encoded protein: CASSVGGAQETQYF.